One T cell receptor beta chain is described in this entry. The CDR3 is made up of 14 amino acids. Germline CDR1 KGHSH, CDR2 LQKENI. V was clipped by 5 bases and J by 0 bases, with 8 bases between them. This sample is part of a study of CD8 T cells in Susac syndrome. Reverse transcription used about 0.45 to 1 ug RNA and random hexamers. TCRdb recomputed calls from the immunoSEQ multiplex PCR reads with MiXCR, one row per CDR3 protein. This table holds hundreds of thousands of distinct CDR3 sequences, over 85% found once. The sequence was obtained from a human donor with multiple sclerosis. V is TRBV18 and J is TRBJ2-1; D unresolved. Sample: CD4+ T cells from PBMCs. CDR3 DNA sequence: TGTGCCAGCTCAGCTCCTAGCTCCTACAATGAGCAGTTCTTC. Protein sequence: CASSAPSSYNEQFF.